Below are 27 T cell receptor beta chains sequenced from a single sample in a study of tumor-infiltrating lymphocytes in oesophageal squamous cell carcinoma. TCRdb redid the calling of the PCR reads with MiXCR, one entry per CDR3 protein. The sample has about 14,000 distinct CDR3 sequences; roughly 51% are singletons. The sequenced sample was blood. The receptors come from a female donor with esophageal squamous cell carcinoma.

As regards this clonotype: Since a much larger clone is just one base distant, this may be a read error. This rearrangement joins TRBV28 to TRBJ2-3; D not certain. The J call is doubtful: the DNA matches TRBJ2-1 better. The CDR3 is 14 residues long. Germline loops: CDR1 MDHEN, CDR2 SYDVKM. Here the CDR3 reads CASSKPWAHYEQFF. The CDR3 region has the DNA TGTGCCAGCAGTAAACCCTGGGCCCACTACGAGCAGTTCTTC.

This rearrangement joins TRBV6-8 to TRBJ2-3; D gene ambiguous. The J call is in doubt because the DNA end fits TRBJ1-1 better. The CDR3 runs to 11 residues. Germline-derived CDR1 and CDR2 are MNHGY and SAAAGT. The CDR3 sequence: CASSWDSEAFF. CDR3 sequence (DNA): TGTGCCAGCAGTTGGGATAGTGAAGCTTTCTTT.

This clonotype was seen ten or more times. The chain has TRBV6-1 and TRBJ1-6; D gene unclear. Trimming shortened V by 8 bases and J by 7 bases, and 12 bases separated the two germline ends. The CDR3 has 13 amino acids. CDR1 and CDR2 from the germline V gene are MNHNS and SASEGT. The CDR3, as DNA: TGTGCCAGCCGAGAGACCCCCAATTCACCCCTCCACTTT. This translates into CASRETPNSPLHF.

The V gene is TRBV5-5, the J gene TRBJ2-7; D uncertain. The J call may be wrong; the DNA end is better matched by TRBJ1-2. The germline V gene encodes CDR1 SGHKS and CDR2 YYEKEE (reference sequence). The CDR3 is made up of 15 amino acids. The CDR3, as DNA: TGTGCCAGCAGCTTGGCGCCGGGAATGAAAGATGGCTACACCTTC. It specifies CASSLAPGMKDGYTF.

By share of the sample, this clonotype is medium-sized. The gene calls are TRBV12-3 or TRBV12-4 and TRBJ1-5, with D uncertain. This CDR3 region has 12 residues. Trimming took off 6 bases at V and 10 bases at J, with 13 bases between the two ends. The CDR3: CASSLGEGPQHF. The CDR3 DNA reads as TGTGCCAGCAGCCTGGGAGAAGGTCCCCAGCATTTT.

This clonotype was counted at least ten times. The rearrangement joins TRBV19 to TRBJ2-7, with 11 bases identical to TRBD2. V gave up 7 bases and J gave up 7 bases; unmatched junction bases: 15. The germline V gene encodes CDR1 LNHDA and CDR2 SQIVND (reference sequence). The CDR3 is 16 amino acids. The CDR3 DNA reads TGTGCCAGTAAGGCCCTTAGGCCTAGCGGGAGGAATGAGCAGTACTTC. Translated, it gives CASKALRPSGRNEQYF.

This clonotype is termed medium-sized (0.01 to 0.1%). This chain uses TRBV6-1 with TRBJ2-1; 7 nucleotides agree with TRBD2. The CDR3 has 14 residues. The germline CDR1 and CDR2 sequences are MNHNS and SASEGT. V was pared by 5 bases and J by 5 bases, with 6 bases of the junction left unmatched. The CDR3, as DNA: TGTGCCAGCAGTCGGGACTACACTAACAATGAGCAGTTCTTC. Its protein is CASSRDYTNNEQFF.

Only one count was recorded for this clonotype. It may be a read error: a sequence one base away is much more abundant. This chain connects TRBV27 to TRBJ2-3; 7 positions agree with TRBD2. This CDR3 has 12 residues. CDR1 and CDR2 (germline): MNHEY, SMNVEV (reference sequence). The CDR3 DNA reads as TGTGCCAGCGGCACTAGCGCAGATACGCGGTATTTT. It translates to CASGTSADTRYF.

The V gene is TRBV5-1, the J gene TRBJ2-5; D gene ambiguous. The DNA end is more similar to TRBJ2-7, so the J call may be wrong. This CDR3 region has 15 residues. In germline, CDR1 is SGHRS, CDR2 YFSETQ. This chain's CDR3 is CASSLDTESSYEQYF. CDR3 DNA sequence: TGCGCCAGCAGCTTGGACACGGAGAGCTCCTACGAGCAGTACTTC.

For this clonotype: The conserved phenylalanine or tryptophan normally closing the CDR3 is absent here, so this likely arose from a read error. The limits of the CDR3 on the DNA are not certain, so only TCRdb's listed CDR3 is given. The chain is built from TRBV28 and TRBJ2-5; the table's D call, TRBD2, was not checked against the DNA. The CDR3 is 15 amino acids in total, end residues counted. The germline V gene has CDR1 MDHEN and CDR2 SYDVKM. CDR3 sequence reads: CASSSSPHYGYTFGS.

This clonotype was seen only a few times. The chain has TRBV9 and TRBJ2-1; 15 positions match TRBD2. The last part of the DNA fits TRBJ2-5 better; the J call may be wrong. The CDR3 consists of 17 residues. Germline CDR1 is SGDLS and CDR2 is YYNGEE. The chain's CDR3 is CASSEGGLAGGQETQYF. Written as DNA, the CDR3 is TGTGCCAGCAGCGAGGGAGGACTAGCGGGGGGGCAAGAGACCCAGTACTTC.

V is TRBV29-1 and J is TRBJ2-3; TRBD1 aligns across 10 bases. The closer fit of TRBJ2-7 to the DNA end suggests the J call may be wrong. This CDR3 is built from 12 residues. Germline CDR1 SQVTM, CDR2 ANQGSEA. The CDR3 nucleotides are TGCAGCGGAGGGGACAGGGGCAGGGAGCAGTACTTC. Its protein product is CSGGDRGREQYF.

By share of the sample, this clonotype is large. The chain employs TRBV7-3 and TRBJ2-1, with D tentatively TRBD1 (5 bases). The CDR3 is made up of 16 amino acids. Between the trimmed V and J ends, which lost 1 base and 5 bases, there was a span of 15 bases. Germline CDR1 SGHTA, CDR2 FQGTGA. The CDR3 DNA sequence: TGTGCCAGCAGCTTAAAGGGGTACGGGTGGGACAATGAGCAGTTCTTC. It yields the protein CASSLKGYGWDNEQFF. The full variable domain, rest sourced from reference TRBV7-3 and TRBJ2-1, is GAGVSQTPSNKVTEKGKYVELRCDPISGHTALYWYRQSLGQGPEFLIYFQGTGAADDSGLPNDRFFAVRPEGSVSTLKIQRTERGDSAVYLCASSLKGYGWDNEQFFGPGTRLTVL.

This clonotype was observed a single time. The V and J genes are TRBV7-9 and TRBJ1-4, with unresolved D. The germline V gene has CDR1 SEHNR and CDR2 FQNEAQ (reference sequence). The CDR3 has 14 residues. Trimming took off 5 bases at V and 5 bases at J, with 12 bases between the two ends. This CDR3 is CASSPRTINEKLFF. DNA for the CDR3: TGTGCCAGCAGCCCCCGGACGATAAATGAAAAACTGTTTTTT. Looking up the rest from reference TRBV7-9 and TRBJ1-4 gives the full variable domain: DTGVSQNPRHKITKRGQNVTFRCDPISEHNRLYWYRQTLGQGPEFLTYFQNEAQLEKSRLLSDRFSAERPKGSFSTLEIQRTEQGDSAMYLCASSPRTINEKLFFGSGTQLSVL.

A few counts support this clonotype. The rearrangement uses TRBV28 and TRBJ2-6; D uncertain. TRBJ1-2 explains the end of the DNA better; the J call may be wrong. The V gene's germline CDR1 is MDHEN and CDR2 SYDVKM. This CDR3 has 16 amino acids. CDR3 sequence reads: CASAPTGVPPDYGYTF. The CDR3 DNA reads as TGTGCCAGCGCACCAACCGGGGTCCCCCCTGACTATGGCTACACCTTC.

Of note for this clonotype: One end of the junction fails to match germline, which may point to a read error. CDR3 bases: TGTGCCAGCAGCTTGACTAGCGGAACCTACGAGCAGTACTTT. This codes for CASSLTSGTYEQYF. The chain links TRBV7-2 to TRBJ1-6, with D unresolved. The germline V gene encodes CDR1 SGHTA and CDR2 FQGNSA. This CDR3 region has 14 residues.

V and J are TRBV7-9 and TRBJ1-1; D perhaps matches TRBD1 (6 bases). The germline CDR1 and CDR2 sequences are SEHNR and FQNEAQ (reference sequence). Between the trimmed V and J ends, which lost 6 bases and 0 bases, there was a span of 14 bases. The CDR3 contains 15 residues. The CDR3 DNA follows: TGTGCCAGCAGGGACCCGGGACAAATGAACACTGAAGCTTTCTTT. Translation: CASRDPGQMNTEAFF.

The chain is built from TRBV24-1 and TRBJ2-5; 11 nucleotides match TRBD1. The tail of the sequence fits TRBJ2-1 better, so the J call may be wrong. From germline, CDR1 is KGHDR and CDR2 SFDVKD. There are 14 residues in the CDR3. CDR3 sequence reads: CATRKDRGHTEQFF. The CDR3 coding sequence is TGTGCCACCAGGAAGGACAGGGGGCACACTGAGCAGTTCTTC.

This clonotype is classed as medium-sized. This rearrangement joins TRBV7-2 to TRBJ2-7, with a tentative D call TRBD1 (6 bases). Trimming pared 0 bases from V and 0 bases from J, leaving 9 bases between. The germline V gene has CDR1 SGHTA and CDR2 FQGNSA. The CDR3 has 15 amino acids. Here the CDR3 reads CASSLARTASYEQYF. The CDR3 region has the DNA TGTGCCAGCAGCTTAGCCAGGACAGCCTCCTACGAGCAGTACTTC.

The chain couples TRBV7-2 to TRBJ2-1, with a tentative D call TRBD1 (6 bases). CDR1 and CDR2 (germline): SGHTA, FQGNSA. This CDR3 is built from 17 residues. Trimming shortened V by 4 bases and J by 8 bases, and 24 bases separated the two germline ends. The CDR3 DNA reads TGTGCCAGCAGCTCCCCCGTAGGGGGACGAGGGTCCGATGAGCAGTTCTTC. Protein product: CASSSPVGGRGSDEQFF.

On this clonotype itself: At one of its ends the junction is not consistent with the germline gene, which may arise from a read error. V usage is TRBV7-6 and J usage is TRBJ2-3, with TRBD2 identical over 15 bases. There are 16 residues in the CDR3. The germline CDR1 and CDR2 sequences are SGHVS and FNYEAQ. The CDR3 DNA follows: TGTGCTAGCAGCTTAGGGACTAGCGGGAGGACAGATACGCAGTATTTT. Translating it yields CASSLGTSGRTDTQYF.

This clonotype was seen ten or more times. V usage is TRBV5-4 and J usage is TRBJ2-1; 7 bases match TRBD1. The J segment lost 5 bases and the V segment lost 3 bases, leaving 5 bases of the junction unmatched. The CDR3 covers 14 residues. Germline CDR1 SGHNT, CDR2 YYREEE (reference sequence). The CDR3 is CASSSRTGNNEQFF. The CDR3 bases are TGTGCCAGCAGCTCACGGACAGGAAACAATGAGCAGTTCTTC.

A note on this clonotype: Relative to the germline gene, one junction end is altered; a read error may explain this. The chain employs TRBV7-9 and TRBJ2-4, with D uncertain. The germline V gene encodes CDR1 SEHNR and CDR2 FQNEAQ (reference sequence). The CDR3 totals 13 residues. The CDR3 spells CASSLLANSPLHF. The CDR3 DNA is TGTGCCAGCAGCCTATTGGCGAATTCACCCCTCCACTTC.

This clonotype was picked up many times. V is TRBV25-1 and J is TRBJ2-5, with D unresolved. The CDR3 spans 11 residues. Trimming left V 5 bases short and J 5 bases short, with 6 bases between. Germline CDR1 reads MGHDK; CDR2 reads SYGVNS. The CDR3 reads CASSKAETQYF. The CDR3, as DNA: TGTGCCAGCAGTAAAGCGGAGACCCAGTACTTC.

This clonotype was observed a handful of times. The CDR3 bases are TGTGCCAGCAGCGTCCTACAGGGCTCTGAAGCTTTCTTT. It specifies CASSVLQGSEAFF. This rearrangement joins TRBV7-3 to TRBJ1-1; possibly TRBD1 for D (6 bases). Trimming stripped 5 bases from V and 6 bases from J, with 13 bases between. The CDR3 spans 13 residues. Germline CDR1 reads SGHTA; CDR2 reads FQGTGA.

There are many counts of this clonotype. The V gene is TRBV5-4, the J gene TRBJ2-1; 9 positions agree with TRBD2. The J call may be in error: the DNA end matches TRBJ2-5 better. The CDR3 runs to 15 residues. Germline V gene sequence: CDR1 SGHNT, CDR2 YYREEE (reference sequence). CDR3 nucleotides: TGTGCCAGCAGCCCCCTAGCGGGGCCCGCGGTGGACCAGTACTTC. It codes for CASSPLAGPAVDQYF.

This clonotype was counted at least ten times. This chain uses TRBV24-1 with TRBJ2-5; D possibly matches TRBD1 or TRBD2 (5 bases each). The CDR3 sequence is 18 residues long. Deletions cut 4 bases from V and 11 bases from J, with 31 bases between. CDR1 KGHDR and CDR2 SFDVKD come from the germline V gene. CDR3 in amino acids: CATSDASAGAGSYNEQYF. DNA for the CDR3: TGTGCCACCAGTGACGCCTCTGCCGGGGCGGGCTCCTACAATGAGCAGTACTTC.